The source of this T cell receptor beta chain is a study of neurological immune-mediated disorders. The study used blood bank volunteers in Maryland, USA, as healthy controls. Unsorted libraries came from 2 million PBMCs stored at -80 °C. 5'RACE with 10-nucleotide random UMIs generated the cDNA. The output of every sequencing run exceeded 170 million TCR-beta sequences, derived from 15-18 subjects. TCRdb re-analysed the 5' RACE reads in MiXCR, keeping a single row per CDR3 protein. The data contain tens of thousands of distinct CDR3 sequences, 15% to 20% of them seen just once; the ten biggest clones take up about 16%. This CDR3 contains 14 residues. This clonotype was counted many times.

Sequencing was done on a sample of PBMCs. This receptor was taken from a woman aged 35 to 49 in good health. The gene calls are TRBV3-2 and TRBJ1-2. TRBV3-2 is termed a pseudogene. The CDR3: CASSRGKNNYGYTF. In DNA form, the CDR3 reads TGTGCCAGCAGCCGAGGGAAGAATAACTATGGCTACACCTTC.